These 30 T cell receptor beta chains came from one sample sequenced in a study of CD8+ T cells in alopecia areata. Treatment defined: oral pan-JAK inhibitor, 5-10 mg twice daily. Sequencing templates came from extracted RNA that was reverse transcribed into cDNA. This table comes from immunoSEQ multiplex PCR, and its TCRdb copy is limited to in-frame clones, with some not included. This table holds roughly 280,000 clones, around three fifths found once. Source: CD4+ T cells sorted from blood, taken at week 52, from a patient treated with tofacitinib. These receptors were collected from a human donor with alopecia areata.

This clone has more than one count but fewer than ten. The chain recombines TRBV7-2 with TRBJ2-5; perhaps TRBD1 as D (6 bases). V gave up 1 base and J gave up 5 bases, with 11 bases separating them. This CDR3 contains 14 residues. The V gene's germline CDR1 is SGHTA and CDR2 FQGNSA. Here the CDR3 DNA reads TGTGCCAGCAGCTTAGGCACAGGGCGGGAGACCCAGTACTTC. It translates to CASSLGTGRETQYF.

The chain carries TRBV19 and TRBJ2-2, with 11 bases lining up with TRBD2. Trimming at V came to 4 bases and at J to 2 bases, leaving 3 bases not matched to a gene. The CDR3 length is 16 residues. Per the germline V gene, CDR1 is LNHDA and CDR2 is SQIVND (reference sequence). CDR3 bases: TGTGCCAGTAGTAGAACTAGCGGGGGCAACACCGGGGAGCTGTTTTTT. Its translation: CASSRTSGGNTGELFF.

This clone showed up just a few times. The chain recombines TRBV29-1 with TRBJ2-1; D perhaps matches TRBD1 (6 bases). V was cut by 7 bases and J by 3 bases, with 16 bases left in between. This CDR3 spans 14 amino acids. The germline V gene encodes CDR1 SQVTM and CDR2 ANQGSEA. The CDR3 is CSAEGRGNYNEQFF. The CDR3 DNA reads as TGCAGCGCCGAGGGCAGGGGAAACTACAATGAGCAGTTCTTC.

This sequence joins TRBV7-2 and TRBJ2-2, with 13 bases lining up with TRBD2. This CDR3 is built from 17 residues. Germline trimming cut 3 bases from V and 1 base from J; bases unmatched to any gene: 2. Germline V gene lookup returns CDR1 SGHTA and CDR2 FQGNSA. Here the CDR3 reads CASSLTSGGMNTGELFF. CDR3 bases: TGTGCCAGCAGCTTGACTAGCGGGGGGATGAACACCGGGGAGCTGTTTTTT.

V gene TRBV7-2 combines with J gene TRBJ2-1; 10 nucleotides line up with TRBD2. The germline gives CDR1 SGHTA, CDR2 FQGNSA. V shed 3 bases and J 10 bases; nucleotides not matched to a gene: 0. CDR3 length equals 12 residues. The CDR3 DNA is TGTGCCAGCAGCTTTAGCGGGGGGGAGCAGTTCTTC. Translating it yields CASSFSGGEQFF.

J is TRBJ1-2 and V is TRBV2; TRBD1 agrees at 7 bases. This CDR3 has 14 residues. V was clipped by 5 bases and J by 4 bases; unmatched bases: 7. Germline V CDR1 and CDR2: SNHLY, FYNNEI. The CDR3 sequence is CASSPTGNGYGYTF. CDR3 in DNA: TGTGCCAGCAGTCCGACAGGGAACGGCTATGGCTACACCTTC.

The gene calls are TRBV9 and TRBJ1-5; a weak D match, TRBD1 (6 bases). Germline CDR1 and CDR2: SGDLS and YYNGEE. Between the trimmed V and J ends, which lost 2 bases and 5 bases, there was a span of 11 bases. The CDR3 is made up of 14 amino acids. In nucleotides, the CDR3 is TGTGCCAGCAGCGTGGGGGGCTATTATCAGCCCCAGCATTTT. Translated: CASSVGGYYQPQHF.

This chain uses TRBV5-1 with TRBJ1-2; a possible D gene is TRBD1 (5 bases). CDR1 SGHRS and CDR2 YFSETQ come from the germline V gene. Trimming pared 0 bases from V and 3 bases from J, leaving 6 bases between. The CDR3 totals 13 residues. The CDR3 DNA follows: TGCGCCAGCAGCTTGGAGGGGTACTATGGCTACACCTTC. Its translation: CASSLEGYYGYTF. Full variable domain (rest looked up from reference TRBV5-1 and TRBJ1-2): KAGVTQTPRYLIKTRGQQVTLSCSPISGHRSVSWYQQTPGQGLQFLFEYFSETQRNKGNFPGRFSGRQFSNSRSEMNVSTLELGDSALYLCASSLEGYYGYTFGSGTRLTVV.

This clone has just one count. The chain uses TRBV19 and TRBJ2-7, with 11 nucleotides matching TRBD2. V was pared by 7 bases and J by 1 base, with 6 bases of the junction left unmatched. This CDR3 comprises 15 residues. Germline lookup yields CDR1 LNHDA and CDR2 SQIVND (reference sequence). This CDR3 is CASTGGTSGSYEQYF. The DNA of the CDR3 is TGTGCCAGTACCGGAGGGACTAGCGGATCCTACGAGCAGTACTTC. The full variable domain, with the rest looked up from reference TRBV19 and TRBJ2-7, is DGGITQSPKYLFRKEGQNVTLSCEQNLNHDAMYWYRQDPGQGLRLIYYSQIVNDFQKGDIAEGYSVSREKKESFPLTVTSAQKNPTAFYLCASTGGTSGSYEQYFGPGTRLTVT.

The CDR3 sequence: CSVQGTGGLNYGYTF. The CDR3, as DNA: TGCAGCGTCCAGGGGACAGGGGGTCTAAACTATGGCTACACCTTC. V and J are TRBV29-1 and TRBJ1-2, with TRBD1 matching 11 bases. CDR3 length: 15 amino acids. The V gene's germline CDR1 is SQVTM and CDR2 ANQGSEA. V was clipped by 6 bases and J by 2 bases; unmatched bases: 8.

This clone is classed as medium-sized. This chain joins TRBV19 and TRBJ2-1; the D is unclear. Trimming stripped 5 bases from V and 5 bases from J, with 16 bases between. Per the germline V gene, CDR1 is LNHDA and CDR2 is SQIVND (reference sequence). The CDR3 is 15 amino acids. DNA of the CDR3: TGTGCCAGTAGTTTAAAGGGATTCCTAAACAATGAGCAGTTCTTC. Translating it yields CASSLKGFLNNEQFF.

There are many counts of this clone. The chain joins TRBV25-1 to TRBJ2-5; D perhaps matches TRBD2 (6 bases). This CDR3 spans 18 amino acids. Trimming stripped 3 bases from V and 1 base from J, with 21 bases between. Germline V gene sequence: CDR1 MGHDK, CDR2 SYGVNS. CDR3 in amino acids: CASSEGGTATAGQETQYF. Here the CDR3 DNA reads TGTGCCAGCAGTGAGGGAGGTACAGCCACCGCAGGCCAAGAGACCCAGTACTTC.

CDR3: CASSRGLEETQYF. The CDR3 region has the DNA TGTGCCAGCAGCAGGGGACTAGAAGAGACCCAGTACTTC. This chain links TRBV7-8 with TRBJ2-5; TRBD2 aligns across 8 bases. CDR1 and CDR2 (germline): SGHVS, FQNEAQ. V lost 5 bases, J lost 3 bases, and 2 bases stayed unmatched. The CDR3 covers 13 residues.

CDR3 DNA sequence: TGTGCCAGCAACAAGGACAGGGGGCCAGCAGCTTTCTTT. Protein product: CASNKDRGPAAFF. The V and J genes are TRBV6-1 and TRBJ1-1, with 11 bases that match TRBD1. The germline gives CDR1 MNHNS, CDR2 SASEGT. This CDR3 is built from 13 residues. The junction had 8 bases not matched to a gene; V was cut back by 7 bases and J by 10 bases.

The CDR3 region has the DNA TGTGCCATCAGTGACAGGGCTGCGAGTAATTCACCCCTCCACTTT. As protein: CAISDRAASNSPLHF. This sequence joins TRBV10-3 and TRBJ1-6; D possibly corresponds to TRBD1 (5 bases). V lost 3 bases, J lost 6 bases, and 12 bases lay in between. The CDR3 has 15 amino acids. From germline, CDR1 is ENHRY and CDR2 SYGVKD.

In its sample, this clone was seen a few times. The chain employs TRBV29-1 and TRBJ1-1; D call uncertain. The CDR3 covers 11 residues. With 2 bases removed from V and 4 bases from J, the gap between germline ends came to 5 bases. Germline CDR1 is SQVTM and CDR2 is ANQGSEA. CDR3 amino acids: CSVETSTEAFF. The CDR3 bases are TGCAGCGTTGAAACCAGCACTGAAGCTTTCTTT.

The CDR3 DNA is TGTGCCTCTCGGGCGGCGATGAACACTGAAGCTTTCTTT. Its translation is CASRAAMNTEAFF. This chain connects TRBV30 to TRBJ1-1, with unresolved D. V was cut by 7 bases and J by 0 bases, with 12 bases left in between. Per the germline V gene, CDR1 is GTSNPN and CDR2 is SVGIG (reference sequence). The CDR3 has 13 residues.

This clone has just one count. The chain uses TRBV12-5 and TRBJ1-6; D gene ambiguous. The CDR3 totals 13 residues. The V end was cut by 2 bases, the J end by 6 bases, with 5 bases between. Germline values: CDR1 LGHNT, CDR2 FRNRAP. For the CDR3, the DNA is TGTGCTAGTGGTTTGTTCGCTAATTCACCCCTCCACTTT. It is translated as CASGLFANSPLHF.

V usage is TRBV6-6 and J usage is TRBJ1-6; no clear D. The germline V and J ends were trimmed by 3 bases and 6 bases, with 12 bases remaining between them. Germline V gives CDR1 MNHNY, CDR2 SVGAGI (reference sequence). This CDR3 comprises 15 residues. The CDR3 sequence is CASSYEGSGNSPLHF. CDR3 coding DNA: TGTGCCAGCAGTTATGAAGGGAGTGGTAATTCACCCCTCCACTTT.

The chain recombines TRBV30 with TRBJ1-2; TRBD1 agrees at 7 bases. Losses at the gene ends were 2 bases for V and 5 bases for J; bases not matched to a gene: 11. The CDR3 is 15 residues long. Germline V gene lookup returns CDR1 GTSNPN and CDR2 SVGIG (reference sequence). CDR3 protein: CAWSTSTGSGYGYTF. Here the CDR3 DNA reads TGTGCCTGGAGTACATCGACAGGGTCGGGGTATGGCTACACCTTC.

The genes are TRBV7-2 and TRBJ2-1; D call uncertain. Per germline, CDR1 SGHTA and CDR2 FQGNSA. The CDR3 sequence is 13 residues long. V was cut by 5 bases and J by 7 bases, with 12 bases left in between. The CDR3 loop is CASSRIERNEQFF. The CDR3 DNA follows: TGTGCCAGCAGCCGAATCGAGAGAAATGAGCAGTTCTTC.

Worth noting for this clone: The sample contains more than one DNA sequence encoding this CDR3. The V and J genes are TRBV9 and TRBJ2-5, with D uncertain. The CDR3 has 11 amino acids. The germline gives CDR1 SGDLS, CDR2 YYNGEE. Between the trimmed V and J ends, which lost 0 bases and 4 bases, there was a span of 1 base. The CDR3 sequence is CASSVAETQYF. CDR3 DNA sequence: TGTGCCAGCAGCGTAGCAGAGACCCAGTACTTC.

This rearrangement joins TRBV6-5 to TRBJ1-6; D remains ambiguous. The CDR3 runs 14 residues. Germline CDR1 and CDR2: MNHEY and SVGAGI. Between the trimmed V and J ends, which lost 2 bases and 6 bases, there was a span of 8 bases. The CDR3 region is CASSYRQPNSPLHF. For the CDR3, the DNA is TGTGCCAGCAGTTACCGCCAGCCTAATTCACCCCTCCACTTT.

The chain is built from TRBV30 and TRBJ1-1; possible D gene TRBD1, 6 bases. The CDR3 spans 10 residues. V was shortened by 5 bases and J by 7 bases, with 8 bases between the two germline ends. Looked up from germline, CDR1 is GTSNPN and CDR2 is SVGIG (reference sequence). In nucleotides, the CDR3 is TGTGCCTGGGGACAGTTTGAAGCTTTCTTT. This encodes CAWGQFEAFF.

V gene TRBV25-1 combines with J gene TRBJ2-2; D remains unclear. The V end lost 6 bases, the J end lost 5 bases, and 7 bases lay between the germline ends. The CDR3 runs 12 residues. CDR1 MGHDK and CDR2 SYGVNS come from the germline V gene. The CDR3 region is CASRIGTGELFF. The CDR3 DNA is TGTGCCAGCAGGATTGGGACCGGGGAGCTGTTTTTT.

This chain links TRBV5-4 with TRBJ2-5; TRBD2 agrees at 12 bases. The ends lost 4 bases at V and 5 bases at J; junction bases unmatched: 12. Germline values: CDR1 SGHNT, CDR2 YYREEE (reference sequence). CDR3 size: 17 residues. The CDR3 sequence is CASSTPSGGARRETQYF. CDR3 DNA sequence: TGTGCCAGCAGCACCCCTAGCGGGGGGGCGAGGCGCGAGACCCAGTACTTC. The full variable domain, with the rest looked up from reference TRBV5-4 and TRBJ2-5, is ETGVTQSPTHLIKTRGQQVTLRCSSQSGHNTVSWYQQALGQGPQFIFQYYREEENGRGNFPPRFSGLQFPNYSSELNVNALELDDSALYLCASSTPSGGARRETQYFGPGTRLLVL.

This clone has just a few counts. The chain couples TRBV13 to TRBJ2-3; no firm D call. Trimming removed 4 bases from V and 0 bases from J, with 2 bases in between. Germline CDR1 reads PRHDT; CDR2 reads FYEKMQ (reference sequence). The CDR3 spans 12 residues. The CDR3 region has the DNA TGTGCCAGCAGCTACAGCACAGATACGCAGTATTTT. Translating it yields CASSYSTDTQYF.

The chain couples TRBV27 to TRBJ1-2; D is unresolved. Germline V gene sequence: CDR1 MNHEY, CDR2 SMNVEV (reference sequence). The V end lost 5 bases, the J end lost 0 bases, and 16 bases lay between the germline ends. The CDR3 is 16 amino acids. The CDR3 nucleotides read TGTGCCAGCAGTCTTCGGGTGGCGTCTACTAACTATGGCTACACCTTC. Translating gives CASSLRVASTNYGYTF.

The rearrangement links TRBV18 to TRBJ2-3; D unclear. This CDR3 contains 15 residues. Trimming stripped 2 bases from V and 3 bases from J, with 12 bases between. Germline V gives CDR1 KGHSH, CDR2 LQKENI. CDR3 sequence (DNA): TGTGCCAGCTCACCATCCCTTTGGGGAACAGATACGCAGTATTTT. Protein: CASSPSLWGTDTQYF.

The chain recombines TRBV29-1 with TRBJ2-7; possibly TRBD1 for D (6 bases). CDR1 SQVTM and CDR2 ANQGSEA come from the germline V gene. CDR3 length: 13 amino acids. V lost 4 bases, J lost 0 bases, and 10 bases lay in between. CDR3 bases: TGCAGCGTTGTAGGGACATACTCCTACGAGCAGTACTTC. This gives the protein CSVVGTYSYEQYF.